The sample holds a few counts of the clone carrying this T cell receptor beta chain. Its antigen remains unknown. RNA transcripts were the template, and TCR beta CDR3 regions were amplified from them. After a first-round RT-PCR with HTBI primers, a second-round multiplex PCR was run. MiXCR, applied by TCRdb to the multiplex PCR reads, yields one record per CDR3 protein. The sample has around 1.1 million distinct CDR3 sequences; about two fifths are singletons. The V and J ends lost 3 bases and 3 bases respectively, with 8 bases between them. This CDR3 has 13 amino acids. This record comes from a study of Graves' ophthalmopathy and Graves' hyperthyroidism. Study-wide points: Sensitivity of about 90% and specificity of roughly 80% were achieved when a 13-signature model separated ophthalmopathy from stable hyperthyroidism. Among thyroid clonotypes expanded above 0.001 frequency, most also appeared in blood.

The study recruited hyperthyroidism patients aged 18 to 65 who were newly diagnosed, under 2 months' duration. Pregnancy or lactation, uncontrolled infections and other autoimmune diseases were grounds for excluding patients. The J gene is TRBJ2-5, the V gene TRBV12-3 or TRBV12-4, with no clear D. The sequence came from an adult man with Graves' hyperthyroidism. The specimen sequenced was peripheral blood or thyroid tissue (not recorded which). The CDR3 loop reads CASSFGAKETQYF. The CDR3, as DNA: TGTGCCAGCAGTTTCGGAGCAAAAGAGACCCAGTACTTC.